One T cell receptor (beta chain) is described in this entry. The sample is drawn from a study of blood T cell repertoires in COVID-19. The method was immunoSEQ multiplex PCR; TCRdb's version includes in-frame clones alone and lacks a portion of them. The repertoire has under 200,000 clones, around 89% of them found once; the top ten carry 6.5% to 9%. V gave up 9 bases and J gave up 6 bases; unmatched junction bases: 6. The germline gives CDR1 LNHDA, CDR2 SQIVND (reference sequence). This CDR3 spans 13 amino acids. The TCR originated in a woman in her late teens or twenties who had recovered from COVID-19. Material for sequencing was PBMCs or T cells enriched from blood (not recorded which). J is TRBJ1-1 and V is TRBV19; 11 bases map to TRBD1. In DNA form, the CDR3 reads TGTGCCAGCCGGGACAGGGGGTTCTCTGAAGCTTTCTTT. This encodes CASRDRGFSEAFF.